These 4 T cell receptor beta chains were all obtained from the same sample, sequenced in a study of T cells in Graves' hyperthyroidism and ophthalmopathy. Amplification yielded TCR beta CDR3 regions, with RNA transcripts as the source. The study used the HTBI primer set for a first-round RT-PCR of the TCR CDR3. TCRdb re-derived calls from the multiplex PCR reads in MiXCR, one entry per CDR3 protein. The data show about 840,000 distinct CDR3 sequences, 35% to 40% seen once. Sequencing was done on a sample of blood. The receptors stem from a man aged 18 to 30 with Graves' hyperthyroidism.

This clonotype was found many times. In DNA form, the CDR3 reads TGTGCCAGCAGCCCTTATGCGGAATCGAACACCGGGGAGCTGTTTTTT. Protein product: CASSPYAESNTGELFF. The gene calls are TRBV7-6 and TRBJ2-2; D is unresolved. The ends were cut back, 5 bases at V and 0 bases at J, with 13 bases in the middle. Germline assignment: CDR1 SGHVS and CDR2 FNYEAQ. The CDR3 has 16 amino acids.

The V and J genes are TRBV4-1 and TRBJ1-3; unclear D gene. Per germline, CDR1 MGHRA and CDR2 YSYEKL. Trimming took 3 bases from V and 4 from J, leaving 16 bases between them. The CDR3 length is 16 residues. The CDR3 region has the DNA TGCGCCAGCAGCCAGGGATCATCCGACTCCGGAAACACCATATATTTT. As protein: CASSQGSSDSGNTIYF.

This sequence joins TRBV7-9 and TRBJ2-7; the match to TRBD1 covers 11 bases. Unmatched junction bases numbered 13, after V lost 5 bases and J lost 4 bases. The germline CDR1 and CDR2 sequences are SEHNR and FQNEAQ (reference sequence). The CDR3 is made up of 17 amino acids. Written as DNA, the CDR3 is TGTGCCAGCAGCCAGAAGAGGACAGGGGGCAAAGGGTACGAGCAGTACTTC. This translates into CASSQKRTGGKGYEQYF. The variable domain in full, completed from reference TRBV7-9 and TRBJ2-7, reads DTGVSQNPRHKITKRGQNVTFRCDPISEHNRLYWYRQTLGQGPEFLTYFQNEAQLEKSRLLSDRFSAERPKGSFSTLEIQRTEQGDSAMYLCASSQKRTGGKGYEQYFGPGTRLTVT.

The rearrangement links TRBV20-1 to TRBJ1-1; 9 nucleotides align to TRBD1. CDR3 size: 15 residues. Looked up from germline, CDR1 is DFQATT and CDR2 is SNEGSKA (reference sequence). V shed 2 bases, J shed 1 base, and the junction held 5 bases outside the gene matches. This CDR3 reads CSARTRDRANTEAFF. CDR3 DNA sequence: TGCAGTGCTAGAACCCGGGACAGGGCGAACACTGAAGCTTTCTTT.